This T cell receptor beta chain emerged from a study of cytomegalovirus exposure and HLA in healthy donors. A note on this clone: The antigen remains unidentified.

The primer mix had 60 Vbeta and 13 Jbeta primers. Generated by immunoSEQ multiplex PCR, the TCRdb table keeps only in-frame clones and is missing some. The sample has 90,000 to 140,000 clones; around 75% are singletons. Study-level points and caveats: The study put around 180 TCR beta chains on its list as cytomegalovirus-associated. A later analysis showed HLA-associated TCR beta chains outstripping equally common others in clonal expansion. Researchers reported in a later analysis that common viral pathogens appeared linked to several top clusters.

The ends lost 5 bases at V and 1 base at J; junction bases unmatched: 3. The CDR3 is 15 residues long. The germline V gene has CDR1 SEHNR and CDR2 FQNEAQ (reference sequence). The TCR was taken from a man aged 25 to 40 in good health and CMV-seronegative. Sequenced sample: PBMCs. V is TRBV7-9 and J is TRBJ1-1, with 11 bases fitting TRBD1. The CDR3 bases are TGTGCCAGCAGCCAAGGACAGGGGGCGAACACTGAAGCTTTCTTT. Translated: CASSQGQGANTEAFF.